Listed below are T cell receptor beta chains from one sample, sequenced in a study of regulatory T cells in long-lasting Graves disease. TCRdb redid the calling of the multiplex PCR reads with MiXCR, one entry per CDR3 protein. The table lists roughly 530,000 distinct CDR3 sequences, around 15% of them singletons. This sample also appeared in a second study, on T cells in Graves' hyperthyroidism and ophthalmopathy.

This specimen consisted of peripheral blood mononuclear cells (PBMCs), obtained at new diagnosis, from a patient treated with antithyroid drugs. Receptors were obtained from a woman aged 35-65 years with Graves disease. CDR3s leave out the opening cysteine and the closing phenylalanine or tryptophan.

j_gene: .; v_gene: TRBV4-1; CDR3aa: ASSPRGFRNEQF
j_gene: TRBJ1-5; v_gene: TRBV7-2; CDR3aa: ASSLVGQGVGPGEPQH
j_gene: TRBJ2-3; v_gene: TRBV6-2/TRBV6-3; CDR3aa: ASSQGYSTDTQY
j_gene: TRBJ1-2; v_gene: TRBV2; CDR3aa: ASRASYGYT
j_gene: TRBJ1-6; v_gene: TRBV19; CDR3aa: ASTGGTAQVNSPLH
j_gene: TRBJ2-7; v_gene: TRBV6-1; CDR3aa: ASTRTSLSEQY
j_gene: TRBJ2-5; v_gene: TRBV10-1; CDR3aa: ASSERGRETQY
j_gene: TRBJ2-7; v_gene: TRBV19; CDR3aa: ASSIRGNYEQY
j_gene: TRBJ2-7; v_gene: TRBV5-1; CDR3aa: ASSLLSGELYEQY
j_gene: TRBJ2-3; v_gene: TRBV5-1; CDR3aa: ASGSDTDTQY
j_gene: TRBJ2-7; v_gene: TRBV12-3/TRBV12-4; CDR3aa: ASSLAGGGSYEQY
j_gene: TRBJ2-1; v_gene: TRBV6-2/TRBV6-3; CDR3aa: ASCKTPLAGGYNEQF
j_gene: TRBJ1-5; v_gene: TRBV6-5; CDR3aa: ASSLSDSNQPQH
j_gene: TRBJ2-2; v_gene: TRBV30; CDR3aa: AWSPTPGNTGELF
j_gene: TRBJ2-2; v_gene: TRBV6-1; CDR3aa: ASSTSAGAANTGELF
j_gene: TRBJ1-1; v_gene: TRBV25-1; CDR3aa: ASSEETSDYGEAF
j_gene: TRBJ1-2; v_gene: TRBV27; CDR3aa: ASSFSENYGYT
j_gene: TRBJ1-1; v_gene: TRBV7-9; CDR3aa: ASRPRDSHTEAF
j_gene: TRBJ1-2; v_gene: TRBV3-1; CDR3aa: ASSPAGSHGYT
j_gene: TRBJ1-5; v_gene: TRBV7-9; CDR3aa: ASSLTGTGERGNQPQH
j_gene: TRBJ1-1; v_gene: TRBV20-1; CDR3aa: SARSAMNTEAF
j_gene: TRBJ1-1; v_gene: TRBV10-3; CDR3aa: AVSEGQTNTEAF
j_gene: TRBJ2-7; v_gene: TRBV3-1; CDR3aa: ASARAYEQY
j_gene: TRBJ1-1; v_gene: TRBV6-2/TRBV6-3; CDR3aa: ASSNQGSTEAF
j_gene: TRBJ2-3; v_gene: TRBV12-3/TRBV12-4; CDR3aa: ASSFSGLGTDTQY
j_gene: TRBJ1-6; v_gene: TRBV14; CDR3aa: ASSQDTFNSPLH
j_gene: TRBJ1-4; v_gene: TRBV7-8; CDR3aa: ASSTRTGGRTNEKLF